This T cell receptor (beta chain) was observed in a study of neurological immune-mediated disorders. Many counts were recorded for this clonotype. CDR1 and CDR2 from the germline V gene are SQVTM and ANQGSEA. The CDR3 is made up of 10 amino acids. V dropped 6 bases and J dropped 6 bases, with 9 bases sitting between them. MiXCR, applied by TCRdb to the 5' RACE reads, yields one record per CDR3 protein. Seen here are tens of thousands of distinct CDR3 sequences, approximately 3.9% observed once, and the top ten hold roughly 1.5%. Sequenced sample: PBMCs. This receptor was identified in a young man with multiple sclerosis. The chain carries TRBV29-1 and TRBJ2-7, with D perhaps TRBD2 (5 bases). CDR3 bases: TGCAGCGTGGGGAGCGGCGAGCAGTACTTC. It yields the protein CSVGSGEQYF.